The TCR beta chain described here comes from a study of blood T cell repertoires in COVID-19. The CDR3 runs 14 residues. CDR1 is LNHDA and CDR2 is SQIVND in the germline V gene (reference sequence). V gave up 0 bases and J gave up 2 bases, with 6 bases separating them. This clone was seen just once. The protocol was immunoSEQ multiplex PCR, while the TCRdb copy is restricted to in-frame clones and leaves out a portion. The repertoire holds about 100,000 clones, with 80% as singletons. The receptor's source is a woman aged 70-85 years with acute or convalescent COVID-19. This rearrangement joins TRBV19 to TRBJ2-3; D gene uncertain. The sample consisted of peripheral blood. The CDR3, as DNA: TGTGCCAGTAGTATAGACAGAAACACAGATACGCAGTATTTT. This codes for CASSIDRNTDTQYF.